Presented here are 30 T cell receptor beta chains from one specimen sequenced in a study of blood T cell repertoires in COVID-19. The repertoire was sequenced with immunoSEQ multiplex PCR; TCRdb's copy has only in-frame clones and lacks some. Seen here are 99,000 or so clones, roughly 80% observed once, and the top ten hold approximately 15%. The specimen sequenced was peripheral blood. These receptors all come from a woman over 75 with acute or convalescent COVID-19.

The J gene is TRBJ2-7, the V gene TRBV3-1 (or the pseudogene TRBV3-2); 10 bases fit TRBD1. Germline V gives CDR1 LGHDT, CDR2 YNNKEL (reference sequence). The CDR3 runs 17 residues. J gave up 2 bases and V 3 bases, and 10 bases lay outside the gene matches. The chain's CDR3 is CASSHSSPGTGAYEQYF. The CDR3 nucleotides read TGTGCCAGCAGCCATAGCAGCCCCGGGACAGGGGCCTACGAGCAGTACTTC.

This clone was found many times. The rearrangement joins TRBV29-1 to TRBJ1-1; the D gene is possibly TRBD1 (5 bases). Per germline, CDR1 SQVTM and CDR2 ANQGSEA. V lost 6 bases, J lost 3 bases, and 11 bases lay in between. This CDR3 contains 12 residues. For the CDR3, the DNA is TGCAGCGTCTCGGCAGGGTACACTGAAGCTTTCTTT. Translated: CSVSAGYTEAFF.

J is TRBJ1-4 and V is TRBV18, with a tentative D call TRBD1 (5 bases). From germline, CDR1 is KGHSH and CDR2 LQKENI. Trimming shortened V by 2 bases and J by 7 bases, and 8 bases separated the two germline ends. This CDR3 region has 13 residues. The DNA of the CDR3 is TGTGCCAGCTCACCATCAGGGCGTGAAAAACTGTTTTTT. Residues: CASSPSGREKLFF.

This clone appeared once. This rearrangement joins TRBV28 to TRBJ1-4, with a weak D call TRBD1 (6 bases). CDR1 and CDR2 (germline): MDHEN, SYDVKM. Trimming pared 4 bases from V and 8 bases from J, leaving 14 bases between. The CDR3 has 14 amino acids. The CDR3, as DNA: TGTGCCAGCAGTTCCCCTTCGGGACACGAAAAACTGTTTTTT. As protein: CASSSPSGHEKLFF.

This clone was recorded a few times. The rearrangement links TRBV12-5 to TRBJ1-1, with D possibly matching TRBD1 (6 bases). The V end was cut by 0 bases, the J end by 1 base, with 21 bases between. The V gene's germline CDR1 is LGHNT and CDR2 FRNRAP. The CDR3 loop spans 19 amino acids. CDR3 DNA: TGTGCTAGTGGTTTGGTACTTAGACAGGTGGTGGAGAAGAACACTGAAGCTTTCTTT. It is translated as CASGLVLRQVVEKNTEAFF.

This chain uses TRBV24-1 with TRBJ2-1; 7 bases match TRBD2. Germline V lookup: CDR1 KGHDR, CDR2 SFDVKD. The CDR3 loop spans 15 amino acids. V lost 3 bases to trimming and J lost 7 bases; unmatched junction nucleotides: 8. CDR3 nucleotide sequence: TGTGCCACCAGTGATCGGAGCGGGACTGGGAATGAGCAGTTCTTC. As protein: CATSDRSGTGNEQFF.

The CDR3, as DNA: TGCGCCAGCAGCGGGGAAGGGAGCACCGGGGAGCTGTTTTTT. This gives the protein CASSGEGSTGELFF. This chain links TRBV5-1 with TRBJ2-2, with D possibly TRBD2 on 5 matching bases. CDR3 length equals 14 residues. The V gene's germline CDR1 is SGHRS and CDR2 YFSETQ. The V end lost 4 bases, the J end lost 4 bases, and 11 bases lay between the germline ends.

The chain joins TRBV28 to TRBJ2-3; 10 nucleotides agree with TRBD1. J was trimmed by 6 bases and V by 3 bases; bases with no gene match: 9. The CDR3 is 16 amino acids. Germline V CDR1 and CDR2: MDHEN, SYDVKM. CDR3 DNA: TGTGCCAGCAGTTTGACGACAGGGGGCGCCGGGGATACGCAGTATTTT. This translates into CASSLTTGGAGDTQYF.

The rearrangement uses TRBV10-3 and TRBJ2-1; TRBD2 aligns across 11 bases. V was clipped by 6 bases and J by 5 bases; unmatched bases: 0. Germline V CDR1 and CDR2: ENHRY, SYGVKD. This CDR3 region has 13 residues. The CDR3: CAIRTSGNNEQFF. CDR3 DNA sequence: TGTGCCATCAGGACTAGCGGGAACAATGAGCAGTTCTTC.

This clone was seen a single time. The CDR3, as DNA: TGTGCCAGCAGCAGCGGGGGTAGCACAGATACGCAGTATTTT. Translating gives CASSSGGSTDTQYF. V is TRBV6-6 and J is TRBJ2-3; 8 nucleotides match TRBD2. This CDR3 is built from 14 residues. The V segment lost 6 bases and the J segment 0 bases; nucleotides outside the gene matches: 2. Germline V gene lookup returns CDR1 MNHNY and CDR2 SVGAGI (reference sequence).

This clone was seen a handful of times. V usage is TRBV27 and J usage is TRBJ2-7, with 7 bases identical to TRBD2. Germline V lookup: CDR1 MNHEY, CDR2 SMNVEV (reference sequence). V lost 7 bases and J lost 5; bases outside the gene matches: 11. This CDR3 contains 14 residues. The chain's CDR3 is CASTRVGGDDEQYF. The CDR3 DNA is TGTGCCAGCACCCGGGTTGGGGGGGATGACGAGCAGTACTTC.

The chain uses TRBV5-1 and TRBJ1-1, with D maybe TRBD1 (5 bases). The germline CDR1 and CDR2 sequences are SGHRS and YFSETQ. V was clipped by 3 bases and J by 1 base, with 13 bases between them. The length of the CDR3 is 15 residues. The CDR3, as DNA: TGCGCCAGCAGCTCGGCCGGGACTGCGAACACTGAAGCTTTCTTT. Translation gives CASSSAGTANTEAFF. The full variable domain, rest sourced from reference TRBV5-1 and TRBJ1-1, is KAGVTQTPRYLIKTRGQQVTLSCSPISGHRSVSWYQQTPGQGLQFLFEYFSETQRNKGNFPGRFSGRQFSNSRSEMNVSTLELGDSALYLCASSSAGTANTEAFFGQGTRLTVV.

This clone appeared once. The chain couples TRBV27 to TRBJ1-3; D is unclear. Trimming took off 2 bases at V and 2 bases at J, with 10 bases between the two ends. CDR1 and CDR2 from the germline V gene are MNHEY and SMNVEV (reference sequence). The CDR3 sequence is 15 residues long. CDR3 nucleotides: TGTGCCAGCAGTTTACTCGGGTTAGCTGGAAACACCATATATTTT. Translated: CASSLLGLAGNTIYF.

The chain links TRBV3-1 (or the pseudogene TRBV3-2) to TRBJ1-2; 8 positions agree with TRBD1. Per germline, CDR1 LGHDT and CDR2 YNNKEL (reference sequence). This CDR3 has 12 residues. V lost 4 bases, J lost 7 bases, and 2 bases stayed unmatched. CDR3 nucleotide sequence: TGTGCCAGCAGCCTGGACAGGGCTGGCTACACCTTC. Residues: CASSLDRAGYTF.

The chain recombines TRBV12-3 or TRBV12-4 with TRBJ2-1, with 7 bases matching TRBD1. CDR3 length equals 13 residues. The J segment lost 10 bases and the V segment lost 6 bases, leaving 9 bases of the junction unmatched. CDR3 sequence (DNA): TGTGCCAGCAGCCTGCAGACAGGGACAGAGCAGTTCTTC. Amino acids: CASSLQTGTEQFF.

J is TRBJ1-6 and V is TRBV16; TRBD1 matches 7 bases. The CDR3 totals 16 residues. CDR1 and CDR2 from the germline V gene are KGHSY and FQNENV. The ends lost 2 bases at V and 7 bases at J; junction bases unmatched: 8. For the CDR3, the DNA is TGTGCCAGCAGCCAACCCGGGACAGTGTCAAATTCACCCCTCCACTTT. The encoded protein is CASSQPGTVSNSPLHF.

The CDR3 protein is CSASFQGGYEQYF. For the CDR3, the DNA is TGCAGTGCTAGTTTCCAGGGCGGCTACGAGCAGTACTTC. The rearrangement uses TRBV20-1 and TRBJ2-7; D perhaps matches TRBD1 (5 bases). V lost 3 bases and J lost 3, with 12 bases in between. CDR1 is DFQATT and CDR2 is SNEGSKA in the germline V gene (reference sequence). The CDR3 contains 13 residues.

The V call is TRBV24-1, the J call TRBJ2-1; D gene uncertain. The CDR3 is 14 residues long. Germline values: CDR1 KGHDR, CDR2 SFDVKD. With 5 bases removed from V and 5 bases from J, the gap between germline ends came to 12 bases. The DNA of the CDR3 is TGTGCCACCAGTGGTGAAGTCAGAAACAATGAGCAGTTCTTC. It is translated as CATSGEVRNNEQFF.

The table lists this clone with a count of one. The chain has TRBV29-1 and TRBJ1-2, with D unclear. The CDR3 is made up of 13 amino acids. V lost 7 bases and J 4 bases, leaving 16 bases between the germline ends. Germline lookup yields CDR1 SQVTM and CDR2 ANQGSEA. The CDR3 reads CSAVYTQSYGYTF. The CDR3, as DNA: TGCAGCGCTGTGTACACCCAGTCCTATGGCTACACCTTC.

The gene calls are TRBV7-6 and TRBJ1-5, with 12 bases lining up with TRBD1. This CDR3 spans 17 amino acids. Looked up from germline, CDR1 is SGHVS and CDR2 is FNYEAQ. J lost 7 bases, V lost 6 bases, and 13 bases had no gene match. The CDR3 here is CASSQGGGQGARQPQHF. The CDR3 DNA is TGTGCCAGCAGTCAGGGAGGGGGACAGGGGGCAAGACAGCCCCAGCATTTT.

This clone appeared a few times. The chain links TRBV18 to TRBJ2-7; D might be TRBD2 (6 bases). The germline V gene encodes CDR1 KGHSH and CDR2 LQKENI. Deletions cut 4 bases from V and 3 bases from J, with 13 bases between. CDR3 size: 14 residues. CDR3 bases: TGTGCCAGCTCACAGGGACTCGAAGGCTACGAGCAGTACTTC. This gives the protein CASSQGLEGYEQYF.

This clone has more than one count but fewer than ten. The V call is TRBV5-1, the J call TRBJ1-1, with D perhaps TRBD1 (5 bases). In germline, CDR1 is SGHRS, CDR2 YFSETQ. The CDR3 has 14 amino acids. The V end lost 4 bases, the J end lost 1 base, and 11 bases lay between the germline ends. In DNA form, the CDR3 reads TGCGCCAGCAGCCAACAGGTGGGGAACACTGAAGCTTTCTTT. Translating gives CASSQQVGNTEAFF.

The chain has TRBV12-5 and TRBJ1-1, with D hard to call. The V end was cut by 3 bases, the J end by 3 bases, with 11 bases between. This CDR3 comprises 14 residues. Germline V gene sequence: CDR1 LGHNT, CDR2 FRNRAP. CDR3 loop: CASGFSSGHTEAFF. The DNA for the CDR3 is TGTGCTAGTGGTTTCTCCTCTGGCCACACTGAAGCTTTCTTT.

In this sample, this clone turned up a few times. The CDR3 here is CASSPGSSGFYEQYV. The CDR3, as DNA: TGTGCCAGCTCACCGGGAAGTAGCGGTTTCTACGAGCAGTACGTC. The chain couples TRBV18 to TRBJ2-7; a possible D gene is TRBD2 (6 bases). Deletions cut 3 bases from V and 3 bases from J, with 15 bases between. The CDR3 sequence is 15 residues long. From germline, CDR1 is KGHSH and CDR2 LQKENI.

This clone was detected only a few times. The chain joins TRBV9 to TRBJ2-1; 7 positions match TRBD2. V gave up 4 bases and J gave up 6 bases; unmatched junction bases: 16. CDR3 length equals 17 residues. Germline-derived CDR1 and CDR2 are SGDLS and YYNGEE. The CDR3 DNA reads as TGTGCCAGCAGCCACGGACTGGGGGTGGGGACTACCAATGAGCAGTTCTTC. The encoded protein is CASSHGLGVGTTNEQFF.

This chain uses TRBV10-3 with TRBJ2-5; 8 nucleotides line up with TRBD1. The trim removed 4 bases at V and 5 bases at J, leaving 9 bases unmatched. The CDR3 is 15 amino acids. Germline V lookup: CDR1 ENHRY, CDR2 SYGVKD. The CDR3 is CAISALRGRGETQYF. The CDR3, as DNA: TGTGCCATCAGTGCGCTCAGGGGGCGCGGGGAGACCCAGTACTTC.

This chain links TRBV9 with TRBJ1-2, with D hard to call. The CDR3 has 16 residues. Trimming stripped 3 bases from V and 0 bases from J, with 15 bases between. Per germline, CDR1 SGDLS and CDR2 YYNGEE. In DNA form, the CDR3 reads TGTGCCAGCAGCGACAGCCGGGATCGAGCTAACTATGGCTACACCTTC. It is translated as CASSDSRDRANYGYTF.

The CDR3 DNA follows: TGTGCCAGCAGCCCTAGTGGACAGACCCTCCACTTT. Amino acid sequence: CASSPSGQTLHF. The chain has TRBV7-8 and TRBJ1-6; possibly TRBD1 for D (6 bases). Germline CDR1 and CDR2: SGHVS and FQNEAQ. The CDR3 loop spans 12 amino acids. V lost 5 bases to trimming and J lost 14 bases, with 13 bases between them.

This clone was seen a handful of times. This chain connects TRBV25-1 to TRBJ2-3; D is unclear. Trimming took off 4 bases at V and 0 bases at J, with 8 bases between the two ends. The CDR3 contains 14 residues. Germline V gives CDR1 MGHDK, CDR2 SYGVNS. The DNA of the CDR3 is TGTGCCAGCAGTGTAGGAGCTAGCACAGATACGCAGTATTTT. This translates into CASSVGASTDTQYF.

The V call is TRBV12-3 or TRBV12-4, the J call TRBJ2-7, with 8 bases fitting TRBD2. The CDR3 totals 13 residues. V gave up 6 bases and J gave up 4 bases; unmatched junction bases: 5. CDR3 sequence: CASSQGLVYEQYF. CDR3 sequence (DNA): TGTGCCAGCAGCCAGGGACTAGTTTACGAGCAGTACTTC.